This TCR beta chain was profiled in a study of technical replicates of blood from a handful of donors. This table comes from immunoSEQ multiplex PCR, and its TCRdb copy is limited to in-frame clones, with some not included. The data hold around 65,000 clones, with around 87% observed a single time. The clonotype comes from a human donor in good health. Some clones in this sample may be carry-over from other donors' samples. The sequencing input was PBMCs.

This CDR3 is CASSSPGTGIEKLFF. Here the CDR3 DNA reads TGTGCCAGCAGTTCTCCCGGGACAGGGATTGAAAAACTGTTTTTT. The chain recombines TRBV28 with TRBJ1-4; TRBD1 matches 9 bases. The CDR3 covers 15 residues. Losses at the gene ends were 4 bases for V and 7 bases for J; bases not matched to a gene: 7. Germline V gene lookup returns CDR1 MDHEN and CDR2 SYDVKM.